Shown below are 5 T cell receptor beta chains from a single sample sequenced in a study of blood T cell repertoires in COVID-19 (dated by TCRdb to 2019 to 2021). The library was generated by the immunoSEQ multiplex PCR assay. TCRdb's version of the immuneACCESS table is confined to in-frame rearrangements and falls short of the full clone set. An unresolved V gene accounts for under half of the shortfall where checked; the remainder is of unknown origin. In all, the sample holds about 190,000 clones, and around 84% of those were seen once. About 20% of the sample is held by the ten biggest clonotypes. The specimen sequenced was peripheral blood. Every receptor here comes from a human donor in a cohort sampled during active COVID-19.

A single count supports this clone. The chain is built from TRBV7-9 and TRBJ1-1; tentatively, D is TRBD1 (6 bases). From germline, CDR1 is SEHNR and CDR2 FQNEAQ (reference sequence). This CDR3 region has 14 residues. The V end lost 5 bases, the J end lost 4 bases, and 14 bases lay between the germline ends. Here the CDR3 reads CASSKDSSSTEAFF. The CDR3 DNA reads TGTGCCAGCAGCAAGGACAGCAGTAGCACTGAAGCTTTCTTT. The full variable domain, its missing parts supplied by reference TRBV7-9 and TRBJ1-1, is DTGVSQNPRHKITKRGQNVTFRCDPISEHNRLYWYRQTLGQGPEFLTYFQNEAQLEKSRLLSDRFSAERPKGSFSTLEIQRTEQGDSAMYLCASSKDSSSTEAFFGQGTRLTVV.

The J gene is TRBJ2-1, the V gene TRBV12-3 or TRBV12-4; D is ambiguous. The CDR3 sequence is 12 residues long. Between the trimmed V and J ends, which lost 0 bases and 9 bases, there was a span of 6 bases. This CDR3 is CASSLAFREQFF. CDR3 nucleotides: TGTGCCAGCAGTTTAGCCTTCCGTGAGCAGTTCTTC.

The rearrangement uses TRBV18 and TRBJ2-6, with D maybe TRBD1 (6 bases). The length of the CDR3 is 16 residues. CDR1 is KGHSH and CDR2 is LQKENI in the germline V gene. Trimming removed 3 bases from V and 9 bases from J, with 18 bases in between. The CDR3 DNA reads as TGTGCCAGCTCACCGAGCTTAGGGACAACGATCAACGTCCTGACTTTC. Its translation is CASSPSLGTTINVLTF. Combining the CDR3 with reference TRBV18 and TRBJ2-6 gives the whole variable domain NAGVMQNPRHLVRRRGQEARLRCSPMKGHSHVYWYRQLPEEGLKFMVYLQKENIIDESGMPKERFSAEFPKEGPSILRIQQVVRGDSAAYFCASSPSLGTTINVLTFGAGSRLTVL.

V is TRBV5-4 and J is TRBJ2-5; 9 nucleotides match TRBD1. The junction had 1 base not matched to a gene; V was cut back by 3 bases and J by 4 bases. From germline, CDR1 is SGHNT and CDR2 YYREEE (reference sequence). The CDR3 totals 13 residues. The CDR3 reads CASSWDRVETQYF. The CDR3 nucleotides are TGTGCCAGCAGCTGGGACAGGGTAGAGACCCAGTACTTC.

This sequence joins TRBV5-1 and TRBJ2-1; TRBD2 is a possible D gene (6 bases). The germline V gene has CDR1 SGHRS and CDR2 YFSETQ. Trimming took off 2 bases at V and 6 bases at J, with 15 bases between the two ends. The length of the CDR3 is 15 residues. The CDR3 here is CASSLDGLAINEQFF. CDR3 bases: TGCGCCAGCAGCTTAGATGGGCTAGCGATCAATGAGCAGTTCTTC.